Sequencing of this T cell receptor (beta chain) was carried out in a study of blood T cell repertoires in COVID-19 (TCRdb year 2020). About the investigation overall: The collaborator samples originated in the United States, Italy and Spain and spanned the acute and convalescent phases of COVID-19. Subjects who had been exposed to COVID-19, were actively infected with it, or had recovered from it provided the deeply sampled blood TCRbeta repertoires that made up the dataset. The samples were drawn from the first 160 participants of the ongoing ImmuneRACE study and from 1,254 subjects provided by 6 global collaborators. HLA class I and class II types, where available, came from metadata supplied by the sample provider rather than from assay-based typing. The prospective study material was composed of cDNA or gDNA derived from T cells, B-cell-depleted T cells, or PBMCs. The repertoires were released in a freely available public database intended as a resource for research on the immune response to SARS-CoV-2. The sample metadata nearly always contained a de-identified subject ID, COVID-19 status, age in years and sex. Findings and caveats that apply to the study as a whole: The quantity of clinical and demographic metadata differed by source and by participant and was supplied without curation.

The CDR3 starts with the cysteine, ends with the phenylalanine, and has 13 residues. Only the CDR3 region is kept as DNA, spanning 39 bases read in frame from base 1. V trim: 4 bases; J trim: 9 bases; unmatched bases: 6. From a lookup of the germline V gene (reference sequence), CDR1 and CDR2 are SGHNT and YYREEE. Comments on this clone: This receptor's antigen is unknown. No qualities accompany the bases; no much larger clone lies one base away.

Collaborating institutions collected whole blood in K2EDTA tubes following their own protocols. For TCRbeta analysis, collaborators shipped samples as frozen whole blood, isolated PBMCs, or DNA extracted from either of those sample types. TCRbeta CDR3 regions were amplified from genomic DNA using the immunoSEQ Assay, a bias-controlled multiplex PCR. As for the authors' bioinformatics: The number of nucleated cells in each sample was estimated from the amplification of reference gene primers within the assay. To quantify the absolute abundance of each unique TCRbeta CDR3 rearrangement, sequence reads were collapsed and filtered. For each sample, productive Simpson clonality was calculated by taking the square root of Simpson's diversity index across productive rearrangements. TCRdb retrieved this table from immuneACCESS and kept in-frame rearrangements only. Not all clones are present; in checked studies, unresolved V genes account for under half, and no reason is known for the remainder. Clone size and the V and J calls come from that table; the DNA yielded D and trimming. This sample gives hundreds of thousands of clones in total; about 80% of them show up just once. The ten largest make up 1.5% to 2% of the sample.

Rearrangement joined TRBV5-4 to TRBJ1-2; a stretch of 10 junction bases matches TRBD1. Sequencing was performed on peripheral blood. This TCR was sampled from an elderly woman with acute or convalescent COVID-19. The nucleotides read TGTGCCAGCAGCGGCGACAGGGGGCGCAGCTACACCTTC. It is translated as CASSGDRGRSYTF. Reference TRBV5-4 and TRBJ1-2 proteins supply the regions before and after the CDR3; the full variable domain is: ETGVTQSPTHLIKTRGQQVTLRCSSQSGHNTVSWYQQALGQGPQFIFQYYREEENGRGNFPPRFSGLQFPNYSSELNVNALELDDSALYLCASSGDRGRSYTFGSGTRLTVV.